This T cell receptor (beta chain) was recorded in a study of PD-L1 blockade in urothelial cancer (dated by TCRdb to between 2016 and 2019). In terms of the full investigation: All patients started therapy around 2014 and received atezolizumab 1,200 mg intravenously every 3 weeks. About 90% of the roughly 30 patients were males with bladder-origin urothelial cancer, and 18 of 29 reported a prior smoking history. Patients had an ECOG performance status of 0 or 1 and had received between 0 and 3 prior chemotherapy regimens. Blood samples were analyzed 3 weeks after the start of treatment (second dose) and 6 weeks after the start of treatment. A median of about 150,000 T cells and tens of thousands of unique TCRs was obtained from blood samples, and a median clonality of roughly 0.08 was observed. An exploratory multi-omic analysis was conducted of the somatic, immune and clinical correlates of response to PD-L1 blockade with atezolizumab in urothelial cancer. Pretreatment tumor samples, along with matched peripheral blood serially collected before and after atezolizumab treatment, were subjected to TCR sequencing. Durable clinical benefit was defined as a progression-free survival longer than 6 months, and TCR features were additionally tested against progression-free survival and overall survival. Whole exome sequencing and RNA sequencing of pretreatment tumors were performed alongside TCR sequencing in the same patients. Several patients reached durable clinical benefit, while 20 patients did not. Pretreatment blood TCR-seq was available for twenty-nine patients, at least one posttreatment blood collection was obtained for 24 patients, and tumor TCR-seq was available for 24 patients. What the authors observed across the whole study: Because of the small sample size (n of about 30) and the many exploratory analyses performed, the results are intended to be regarded as hypothesis-generating. A pretreatment peripheral blood TCR clonality below the median was linked to improved progression-free and overall survival. Greater expansion of tumor-associated TCR clones in peripheral blood 3 weeks after the start of treatment was observed in patients with durable benefit (n ≈ 22, p = 0.022).

Synthetic TCR analog templates were spiked into each PCR to estimate absolute template abundance from read counts. Using the immunoSEQ assay, TCRbeta CDR3 regions were amplified from genomic DNA with bias-controlled V and J gene primers. Sequencing of rearranged TCRbeta segments was done at approximately 20X coverage. The study's processing was this. Sequencing errors were corrected by clustering, and CDR3s were annotated against IMGT so that V, D and J genes could be assigned. Downstream analyses used only productive TCRbeta rearrangements, leaving out any out-of-frame or stop-codon sequences. To compute clonality, Shannon entropy was normalized by the log of the number of unique productive sequences and then subtracted from one. Fisher's exact test with Benjamini-Hochberg correction, at a threshold of adjusted p below 0.01, was used to find clones that differed between time points or between blood and tumor. As stored in TCRdb, this immuneACCESS dataset retains in-frame rearrangements with V and J assigned. A fraction of the clones does not appear; measured against another copy, unresolved V genes explain less than half of the discrepancy, and the remainder lacks a known reason. For V, J and clone size, that table is used; D and trimming come from the DNA. This sample lists more than 85,000 clones; 90% to 95% were detected once. Just over 0.9% of the sample lies in the top ten.

The cohort comprised around 31 patients with locally advanced or metastatic urothelial carcinoma treated at Memorial Sloan Kettering on a trial protocol. Peripheral blood mononuclear cells were collected pretreatment and during treatment, with between 1 and 8 total time points obtained per patient. The Qiagen DNeasy Blood extraction kit was used to purify genomic DNA from total PBMCs and tumor samples. PBMCs were collected pretreatment and during treatment, and were isolated and stored as previously described. The table lists this clone with a few counts. The antigen it recognizes is unknown. No qualities accompany the bases; no much larger clone lies one base away. The trim is 5 bases for V and 6 bases for J, with a gap of 10 bases between the germline ends. Per the germline V gene, MDHEN is the CDR1 and SYDVKM is the CDR2. Reading from cysteine to phenylalanine, the CDR3 counts 12 amino acids. Only the CDR3 DNA is retained, 36 bases long and in frame from the first base.

The receptor was derived from a woman older than 75 with urothelial cancer. The specimen was PBMCs, collected around atezolizumab (anti-PD-L1) treatment. The chain joins TRBV28 to TRBJ1-1, with no reliable assignment of the D segment. The DNA is TGTGCCAGCAGTCCCAGGTTTTCTGAAGCTTTCTTT. Its translation reads: CASSPRFSEAFF. The full variable domain, with segments outside the CDR3 supplied by the reference TRBV28 and TRBJ1-1 proteins, appears as DVKVTQSSRYLVKRTGEKVFLECVQDMDHENMFWYRQDPGLGLRLIYFSYDVKMKEKGDIPEGYSVSREKKERFSLILESASTNQTSMYLCASSPRFSEAFFGQGTRLTVV.